This T cell receptor (beta chain) was identified during a study of blood T cell repertoires in COVID-19. Study-wide context: Material from acute and convalescent COVID-19 was sourced from the United States, Italy and Spain. T cells, B-cell-depleted T cells, or PBMCs provided the cDNA or gDNA that served as material.

Cohorts were assigned according to the clinical history that participants reported. CDR1 and CDR2 (germline): SEHNR, FQNEAQ (reference sequence). V lost 4 bases and J lost 10, with 23 bases in between. This CDR3 region has 17 residues. In the study's own analysis: The authors estimated nucleated cell counts from reference gene primer amplification. Profiled with immunoSEQ multiplex PCR; TCRdb holds only in-frame clones, not every one. That table supplies the V and J calls and clone size; D and trimming were determined from the DNA. The repertoire holds about 400,000 clones, approximately 91% seen once, with roughly 2% in the top ten.

The sample taken for sequencing was PBMCs or T cells enriched from blood (not recorded which). The receptor was isolated from a woman in her thirties or forties with acute COVID-19. V is TRBV7-9 and J is TRBJ1-6, with D possibly TRBD1 on 6 matching bases. For the CDR3, the DNA is TGTGCCAGCAGCTCGCTGGATACCGGGACAAAGGACTCACCCCTCCACTTT. Translating it yields CASSSLDTGTKDSPLHF.